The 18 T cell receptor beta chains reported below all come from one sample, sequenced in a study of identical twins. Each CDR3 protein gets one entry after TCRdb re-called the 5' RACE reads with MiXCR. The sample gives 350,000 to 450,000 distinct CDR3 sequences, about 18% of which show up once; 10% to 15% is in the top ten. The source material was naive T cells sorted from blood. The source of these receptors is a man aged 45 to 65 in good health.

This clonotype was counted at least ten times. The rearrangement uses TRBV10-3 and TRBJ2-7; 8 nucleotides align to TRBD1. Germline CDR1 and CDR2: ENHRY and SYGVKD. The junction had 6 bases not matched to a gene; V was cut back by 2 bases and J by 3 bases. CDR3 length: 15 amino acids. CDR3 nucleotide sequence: TGTGCCATCAGTGAGGATGCAGGGGGCAGCTACGAGCAGTACTTC. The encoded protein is CAISEDAGGSYEQYF.

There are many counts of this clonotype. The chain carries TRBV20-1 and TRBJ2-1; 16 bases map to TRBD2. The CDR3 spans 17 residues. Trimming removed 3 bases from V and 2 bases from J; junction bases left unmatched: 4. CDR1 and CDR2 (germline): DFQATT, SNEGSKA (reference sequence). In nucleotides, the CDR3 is TGCAGTGCTAGGGGACTAGCGGGAGGGCGCCCCTACAATGAGCAGTTCTTC. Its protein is CSARGLAGGRPYNEQFF.

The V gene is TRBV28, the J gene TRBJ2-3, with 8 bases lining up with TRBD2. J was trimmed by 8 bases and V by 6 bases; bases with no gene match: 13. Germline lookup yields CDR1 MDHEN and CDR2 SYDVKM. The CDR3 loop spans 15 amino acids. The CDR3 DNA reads TGTGCCAGCAGAGAAGCGGGAGCAGAGTCTGGTACGCAGTATTTT. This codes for CASREAGAESGTQYF.

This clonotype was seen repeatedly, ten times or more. The CDR3 DNA reads as TGTGCCAGCAGCTTAGCGGGACCTCTCCGCGAGCAGTACTTC. Translation: CASSLAGPLREQYF. This chain connects TRBV7-8 to TRBJ2-7; D may match TRBD1 or TRBD2 (5 bases each). This CDR3 comprises 14 residues. Germline assignment: CDR1 SGHVS and CDR2 FQNEAQ. V lost 0 bases, J lost 6 bases, and 12 bases lay in between. Full variable domain (outside the CDR3, taken from reference TRBV7-8 and TRBJ2-7): GAGVSQSPRYKVAKRGQDVALRCDPISGHVSLFWYQQALGQGPEFLTYFQNEAQLDKSGLPSDRFFAERPEGSVSTLKIQRTQQEDSAVYLCASSLAGPLREQYFGPGTRLTVT.

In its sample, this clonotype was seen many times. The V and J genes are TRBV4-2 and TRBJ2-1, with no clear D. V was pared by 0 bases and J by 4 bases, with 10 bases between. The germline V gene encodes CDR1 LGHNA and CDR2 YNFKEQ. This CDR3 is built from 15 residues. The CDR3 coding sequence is TGTGCCAGCAGCCAAGATATCGGACGGTACAATGAGCAGTTCTTC. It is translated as CASSQDIGRYNEQFF.

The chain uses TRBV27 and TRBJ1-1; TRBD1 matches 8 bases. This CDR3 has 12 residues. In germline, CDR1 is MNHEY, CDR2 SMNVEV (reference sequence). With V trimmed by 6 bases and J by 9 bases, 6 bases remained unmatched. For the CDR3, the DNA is TGTGCCAGCAGACGACAGGGGTTTAAAGCTTTCTTT. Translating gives CASRRQGFKAFF.

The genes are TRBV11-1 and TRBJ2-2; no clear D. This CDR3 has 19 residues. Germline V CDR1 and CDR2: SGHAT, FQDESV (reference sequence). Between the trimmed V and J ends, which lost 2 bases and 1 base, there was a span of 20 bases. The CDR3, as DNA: TGTGCCAGCAGCTTAACCGTCCTCCTCGGTGGTCTGAACACCGGGGAGCTGTTTTTT. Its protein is CASSLTVLLGGLNTGELFF.

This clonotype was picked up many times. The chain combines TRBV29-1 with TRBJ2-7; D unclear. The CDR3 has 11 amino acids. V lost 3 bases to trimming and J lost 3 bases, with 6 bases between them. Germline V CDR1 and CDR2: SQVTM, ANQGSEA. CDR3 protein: CSVELYYEQYF. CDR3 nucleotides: TGCAGCGTTGAGCTGTACTACGAGCAGTACTTC.

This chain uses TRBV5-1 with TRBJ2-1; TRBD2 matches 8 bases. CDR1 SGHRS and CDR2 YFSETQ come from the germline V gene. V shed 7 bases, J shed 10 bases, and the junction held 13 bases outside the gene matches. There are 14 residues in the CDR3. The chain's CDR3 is CASGRGGTRLEQFF. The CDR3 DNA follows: TGCGCCAGCGGACGAGGGGGGACTAGGCTCGAGCAGTTCTTC.

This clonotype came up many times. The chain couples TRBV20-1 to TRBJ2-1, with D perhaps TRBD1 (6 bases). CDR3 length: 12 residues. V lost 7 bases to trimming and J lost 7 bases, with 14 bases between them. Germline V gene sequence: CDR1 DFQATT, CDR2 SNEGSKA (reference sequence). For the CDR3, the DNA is TGCAGTGGCCCGGCCGGGACAAATGAGCAGTTCTTC. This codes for CSGPAGTNEQFF.

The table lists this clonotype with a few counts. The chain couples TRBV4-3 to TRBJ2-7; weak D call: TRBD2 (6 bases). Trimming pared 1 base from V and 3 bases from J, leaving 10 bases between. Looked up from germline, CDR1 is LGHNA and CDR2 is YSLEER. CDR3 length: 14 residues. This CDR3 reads CASSQGLVGYEQYF. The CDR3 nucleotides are TGCGCCAGCAGCCAAGGACTAGTTGGCTACGAGCAGTACTTC.

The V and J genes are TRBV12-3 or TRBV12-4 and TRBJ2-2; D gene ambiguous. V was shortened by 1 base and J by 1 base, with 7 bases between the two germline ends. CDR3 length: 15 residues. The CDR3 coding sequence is TGTGCCAGCAGTTTAGGGGCTGGGAACACCGGGGAGCTGTTTTTT. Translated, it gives CASSLGAGNTGELFF.

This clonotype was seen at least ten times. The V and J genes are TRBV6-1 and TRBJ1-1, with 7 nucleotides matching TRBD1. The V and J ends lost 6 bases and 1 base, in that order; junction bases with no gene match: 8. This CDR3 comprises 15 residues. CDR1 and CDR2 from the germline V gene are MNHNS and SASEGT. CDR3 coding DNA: TGTGCCAGCAGGGCGCCGGGACAGACGAACACTGAAGCTTTCTTT. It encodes CASRAPGQTNTEAFF.

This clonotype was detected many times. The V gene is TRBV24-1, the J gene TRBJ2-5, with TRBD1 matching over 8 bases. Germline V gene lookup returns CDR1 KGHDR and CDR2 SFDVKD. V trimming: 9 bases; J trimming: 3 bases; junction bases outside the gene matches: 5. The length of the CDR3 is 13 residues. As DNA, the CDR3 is TGTGCCACCGAGGACAGGGAGAAAGAGACCCAGTACTTC. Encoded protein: CATEDREKETQYF.

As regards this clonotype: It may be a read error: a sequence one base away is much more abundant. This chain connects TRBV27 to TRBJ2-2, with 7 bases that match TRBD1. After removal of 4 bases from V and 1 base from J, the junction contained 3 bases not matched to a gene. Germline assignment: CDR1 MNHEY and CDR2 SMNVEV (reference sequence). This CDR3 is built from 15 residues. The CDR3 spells CASSSRDRNTGELFF. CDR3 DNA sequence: TGTGCCAGCAGTTCCCGGGACAGGAACACCGGGGAGCTGTTTTTT.

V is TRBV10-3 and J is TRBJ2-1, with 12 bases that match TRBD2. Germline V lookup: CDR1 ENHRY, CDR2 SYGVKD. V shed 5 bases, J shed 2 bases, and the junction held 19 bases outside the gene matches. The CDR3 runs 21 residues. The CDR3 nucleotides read TGTGCCATCAGTAACACTATCGGGCTAGCGGGAGGGGGAGGCCCCTACAATGAGCAGTTCTTC. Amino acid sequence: CAISNTIGLAGGGGPYNEQFF.

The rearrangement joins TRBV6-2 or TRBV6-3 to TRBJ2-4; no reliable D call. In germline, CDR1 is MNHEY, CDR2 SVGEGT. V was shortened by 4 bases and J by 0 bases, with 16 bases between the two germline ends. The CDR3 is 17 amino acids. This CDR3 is CASSLRLGTLAKNIQYF. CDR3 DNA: TGTGCCAGCAGTTTGAGACTTGGTACGCTAGCCAAAAACATTCAGTACTTC.

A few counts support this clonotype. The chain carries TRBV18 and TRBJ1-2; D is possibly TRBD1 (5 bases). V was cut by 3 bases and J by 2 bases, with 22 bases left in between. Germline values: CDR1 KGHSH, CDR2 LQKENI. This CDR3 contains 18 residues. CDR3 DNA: TGTGCCAGCTCACCCGACCGCCCGATCGGCCGGGGGAACTATGGCTACACCTTC. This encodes CASSPDRPIGRGNYGYTF.